Listed below are T cell receptor beta chains from one sample, sequenced in a study of blood T cell repertoires in COVID-19. Profiled with immunoSEQ multiplex PCR; TCRdb holds only in-frame clones, not every one. The sample includes approximately 220,000 clones, approximately 80% of them seen just once. Sequencing input: peripheral blood. The receptor set was obtained from a man in his forties with acute or convalescent COVID-19. CDR3s include the opening cysteine and the closing phenylalanine or tryptophan. D genes are given only for firm matches. Some rows mark clone size as missing; the rest say once, few, many or name a class of expanded clone.

V	size	D	J	DNA	CDR3
TRBV7-8	NA	NA	TRBJ2-1	TGTGCCAGCAGCCTACGGTTAGGGGTTCGACAGAGGTACAATGAGCAGTTCTTC	CASSLRLGVRQRYNEQFF
TRBV4-3	NA	NA	TRBJ1-2	TGCGCCAGCAGCCAAGATAGGGGGTCCGCTGGCTACACCTTC	CASSQDRGSAGYTF
TRBV5-5	NA	TRBD1	TRBJ1-1	TGTGCCAGCTCAGGGGGAGTCACTGAAGCTTTCTTT	CASSGGVTEAFF
TRBV5-8	NA	NA	TRBJ1-5	TGTGCCAGCAGCTTCGACAGCGATCAGCCCCAGCATTTT	CASSFDSDQPQHF
TRBV30	NA	NA	TRBJ2-3	TGTGCCTGGAGTGCTAATAGGGGAATAGATACGCAGTATTTT	CAWSANRGIDTQYF
TRBV18	NA	NA	TRBJ1-1	TGTGCCAGCTCGGCCGGGACTCAAAACACTGAAGCTTTCTTT	CASSAGTQNTEAFF
TRBV4-1	NA	TRBD1	TRBJ1-2	TGCGCCAGCAGCCCTTCCGGGACAGATTTTGGCTACACCTTC	CASSPSGTDFGYTF
TRBV19	once	TRBD1	TRBJ1-1	TGTGCCAGTAGTATCTCCAGGGGGACTGAAGCTTTCTTT	CASSISRGTEAFF
TRBV11-2	once	NA	TRBJ1-2	TGTGCCAGCAGCTTAGAGGCAAGAGGGGGACGACTAACCGGCTACACCTTC	CASSLEARGGRLTGYTF
TRBV19	few	NA	TRBJ1-4	TGTGCCAGTAGTGGGGGGACGGCTGAAAAACTGTTTTTT	CASSGGTAEKLFF
TRBV5-1	NA	TRBD2	TRBJ2-3	TGCGCCAGCAGCTTGGATAGCGGGGGAGATACGCAGTATTTT	CASSLDSGGDTQYF
TRBV27	NA	NA	TRBJ1-2	TGTGCCAGCAGTCAATCACAGGGAATGCTATATGGCTACACCTTC	CASSQSQGMLYGYTF